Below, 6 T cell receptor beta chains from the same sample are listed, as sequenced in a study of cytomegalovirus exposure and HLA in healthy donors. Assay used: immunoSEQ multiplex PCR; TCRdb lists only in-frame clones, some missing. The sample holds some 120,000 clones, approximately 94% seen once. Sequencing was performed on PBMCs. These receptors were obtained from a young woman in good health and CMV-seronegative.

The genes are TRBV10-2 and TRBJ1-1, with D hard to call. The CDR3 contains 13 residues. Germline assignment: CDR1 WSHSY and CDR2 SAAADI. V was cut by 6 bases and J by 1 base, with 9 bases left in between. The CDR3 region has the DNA TGCGCCAGCAGGGAGACGGGGAACACTGAAGCTTTCTTT. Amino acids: CASRETGNTEAFF.

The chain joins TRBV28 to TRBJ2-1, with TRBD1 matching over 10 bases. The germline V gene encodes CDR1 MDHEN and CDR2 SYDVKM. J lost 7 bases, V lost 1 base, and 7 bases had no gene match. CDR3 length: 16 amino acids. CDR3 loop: CASSLLPAGQGNEQFF. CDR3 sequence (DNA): TGTGCCAGCAGTTTATTACCCGCGGGACAGGGGAATGAGCAGTTCTTC.

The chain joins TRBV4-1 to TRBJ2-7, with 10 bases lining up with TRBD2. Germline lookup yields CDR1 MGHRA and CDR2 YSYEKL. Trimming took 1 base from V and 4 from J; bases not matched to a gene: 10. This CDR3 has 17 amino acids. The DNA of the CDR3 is TGCGCCAGCAGCCAAGTCTTCGGCGCTAGCGGGAGTTACGAGCAGTACTTC. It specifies CASSQVFGASGSYEQYF.

Here the CDR3 DNA reads TGTGCCAGCAGCCCTACGGGACAGGGTAGCGAGCAGTACTTC. Protein: CASSPTGQGSEQYF. The V and J genes are TRBV4-2 and TRBJ2-7; TRBD1 agrees at 9 bases. CDR1 is LGHNA and CDR2 is YNFKEQ in the germline V gene. The CDR3 consists of 14 residues. V was clipped by 4 bases and J by 6 bases; unmatched bases: 7.

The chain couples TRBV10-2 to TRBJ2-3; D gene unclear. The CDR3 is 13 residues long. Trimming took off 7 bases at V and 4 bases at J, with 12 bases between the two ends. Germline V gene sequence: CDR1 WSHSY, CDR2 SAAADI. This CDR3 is CASKAVLADTQYF. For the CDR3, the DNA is TGCGCCAGCAAGGCGGTCCTGGCAGATACGCAGTATTTT.

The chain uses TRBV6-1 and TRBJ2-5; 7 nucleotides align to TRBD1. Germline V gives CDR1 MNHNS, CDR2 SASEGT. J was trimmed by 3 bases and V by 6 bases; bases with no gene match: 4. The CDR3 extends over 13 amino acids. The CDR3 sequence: CASSRGQEETQYF. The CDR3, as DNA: TGTGCCAGCAGCCGAGGACAGGAAGAGACCCAGTACTTC.